This T cell receptor beta chain was sequenced for a study of shared clonotypes between healthy human individuals (dated by TCRdb to about 2020). General notes on the study: A few men and two women, aged 18 to 49 years, made up the cohort. Between about 0.9 and 8.9 billion PBMCs per donor were obtained by leukapheresis. Different laboratories and diverse techniques were used to prepare libraries and sequence TCR repertoires, to increase sequencing depth and limit assay-specific biases. To estimate repertoire size and how much clonotypes are shared between individuals, the study performed deep sequencing of blood TCR repertoires from roughly five healthy adults. For each donor, CD4 naive and CD4 memory were each given three plates, CD8 naive was given two plates, and CD8 memory was given one plate. Results the study describes overall, beyond this receptor: Compared with non-shared clonotypes, the clonotypes found in all four sorted-subset donors had higher generation probabilities. When a handful of donors were compared, the shared fraction of clonotypes was about 5% for naive CD4, about 4% for naive CD8, roughly 2.5% for memory CD4, and 0.35% to 0.5% for memory CD8. The genetic and exposure-history diversity represented was limited by the small number of donors. Sampling was limited to blood, and TCR repertoires in tissue likely differ from TCR repertoires in blood. Naive subsets generally had larger estimated clonotype richness than memory subsets did. Even with the large sequencing depth, rarefaction of the sorted-subset datasets indicated that sequencing was incomplete. Based on pairwise subsampling, the degree of clonotype sharing among donors was expected to be affected by sequencing depth.

The donors were healthy, HIV-negative adults who had no recently reported acute infections or vaccinations. Every donor was a Caucasian adult living in Nashville, Tennessee, USA. CD4+ T cells were enriched by magnetic negative selection; naive cells were then positively selected on CD45RA, and the negative fraction formed the memory subset. Blood was obtained by leukapheresis, after which PBMCs were separated by Ficoll-Histopaque density gradient centrifugation and cryopreserved in liquid nitrogen vapor phase. Analytical flow cytometry was used to check the purity and quantity of each magnetically sorted T cell population. Genomic DNA was isolated from each sorted fraction and quantified by UV absorbance on a Nanodrop 2000c. Using the deep immunoSEQ assay, TCR CDR3 regions were amplified from genomic DNA by multiplex PCR. Extracted genomic DNA from each cell subset was distributed evenly across all wells of several immunoSEQ 96-well plates, and each plate was treated as a replicate. Each replicate PCR for sorted subsets received roughly 200 ng genomic DNA, equal to about 29,000 T cell genomes. The purified libraries were quantified using a Qubit 3.0 fluorometer, sized with a Bioanalyzer 2100, and then quantified again using the KAPA Library Quantification kit. A separate single-read 150-cycle Illumina NextSeq 550 flow cell was used to sequence each immunoSEQ 96-well plate. The published analysis was carried out like this. Because the immunoSEQ output held only junctional sequences and lacked quality scores, the filtering could not match the filtering applied to full-length reads. Sequences were annotated with PyIR, a Python wrapper for IgBLAST v1.9, using IMGT germline references to assign V/J genes and CDR3. Reads were removed for weak V/J assignments (E-value above 1e-6), missing CDR3, stop codons, out-of-frame junctions, or ambiguous translated residues. A V3J clonotype was defined by an identical inferred V gene, J gene, and CDR3 amino acid sequence. The percentage overlap between two repertoires was calculated by dividing the number of shared unique clonotypes by the size of the smaller repertoire. Three approaches were used to assess repertoire richness: RTK rarefaction, the Chao1 estimator, and Recon v2.1 estimates of unobserved clonotypes. OLGA was used to compute generation probabilities for all TCRbeta clonotypes that the gDNA method yielded from several donors. TCRdb re-hosts the immuneACCESS table, in-frame sequences only. Its copies lack some clones; in the studies checked, an unresolved V gene accounts for under half of them, and the cause for the rest is not known. V, J and clone size are those of that table, while D and trimming were read from the DNA. This sample comprises roughly 2,300,000 clones, around 93% of them detected only once. Approximately 0.39% of the sample lies in the top ten.

A remark on this clone: The antigen it recognizes is unknown. One base away there is no much larger clone; base qualities are not given.

Trimming costs V 2 bases and J 2 bases, and their ends lie 16 bases apart. The CDR3 measures 17 amino acids from cysteine to phenylalanine. Just the 51-base CDR3 DNA is kept, in frame starting at base 1. Looking up the germline V gene yields CDR1 MDHEN and CDR2 SYDVKM. This chain is built from TRBV28 and TRBJ1-3, with the D gene not clear enough to name. Source material: naive CD4+ T cells from PBMCs. The cell subset or site label here, explained by the study, means: CD45RA+ positively selected. The receptor was isolated from a man between 18 and 35 years old in good health. Some clones in this sample may be carry-over from other donors' samples. The DNA is as follows: TGTGCCAGCAGTTTAATTGGAGCGAGTTTTGCTGGAAACACCATATATTTT. This yields the protein CASSLIGASFAGNTIYF.